One sample yielded the 24 T cell receptor beta chains listed below, sequenced in a study of T cells in Graves' hyperthyroidism and ophthalmopathy. Regions amplified from RNA transcripts were the TCR beta CDR3 regions. The TCR CDR3 was amplified in a first-round RT-PCR using the HTBI primer set. TCRdb reanalysed the multiplex PCR reads using MiXCR and keeps one entry per CDR3 protein. This table holds around 760,000 distinct CDR3 sequences, just over 35% found once. The sequencing input was blood. The receptors shown here come from a woman between 40 and 55 years old with Graves' hyperthyroidism.

This clonotype came up many times. The chain employs TRBV6-5 and TRBJ1-6; D not resolved. Per germline, CDR1 MNHEY and CDR2 SVGAGI. Trimming stripped 6 bases from V and 7 bases from J, with 10 bases between. CDR3 size: 13 residues. CDR3 coding DNA: TGTGCCAGCAGGTTGGGCCTCAATTCACCCCTCCACTTT. It translates to CASRLGLNSPLHF.

This clonotype was detected only a few times. The chain links TRBV2 to TRBJ1-1; D is possibly TRBD1 (5 bases). CDR1 is SNHLY, CDR2 FYNNEI, per germline. Trimming took off 7 bases at V and 1 base at J, with 13 bases between the two ends. The length of the CDR3 is 14 residues. The CDR3 region is CASTIAGGNTEAFF. Here the CDR3 DNA reads TGTGCCAGCACCATAGCGGGGGGGAACACTGAAGCTTTCTTT.

This clonotype has a count of ten or more. The J gene is TRBJ2-7, the V gene TRBV2; D is undetermined. Per germline, CDR1 SNHLY and CDR2 FYNNEI. V lost 4 bases and J lost 3, with 7 bases in between. This CDR3 has 12 residues. In DNA, the CDR3 is TGTGCCAGCAGTGGCGAGAGCTACGAGCAGTACTTC. It is translated as CASSGESYEQYF.

The J gene is TRBJ2-6, the V gene TRBV7-2, with D maybe TRBD2 (5 bases). V lost 0 bases, J lost 0 bases, and 9 bases lay in between. The CDR3 is made up of 17 amino acids. Germline V gives CDR1 SGHTA, CDR2 FQGNSA. The CDR3 DNA sequence: TGTGCCAGCAGCTTAGCCAGGACTTACTCTGGGGCCAACGTCCTGACTTTC. Its protein is CASSLARTYSGANVLTF.

The table lists this clonotype with a few counts. Compared with germline, one end of the junction differs, possibly owing to a read error. The V call is TRBV10-3, the J call TRBJ1-2, with 9 bases identical to TRBD1. The germline V gene encodes CDR1 ENHRY and CDR2 SYGVKD. The CDR3 is made up of 15 amino acids. This chain's CDR3 is CASSSGTGFYYGYTF. The CDR3, as DNA: TGTGCCAGCAGTTCCGGGACAGGGTTTTACTATGGCTACACCTTC.

The chain joins TRBV20-1 to TRBJ2-5, with no clear D. CDR1 and CDR2 (germline): DFQATT, SNEGSKA (reference sequence). This CDR3 contains 14 residues. V was trimmed by 3 bases and J by 11 bases, leaving 22 bases between them. The CDR3 region has the DNA TGCAGTGCTAGTAGGCTAGTTGGACCAGATACGCAGTACTTC. Translation gives CSASRLVGPDTQYF.

This clonotype was seen many times. The CDR3: CASSPHDSTYGYTF. The DNA for the CDR3 is TGTGCCAGTAGTCCCCATGACAGTACCTATGGCTACACCTTC. This chain connects TRBV19 to TRBJ1-2; weak D call: TRBD1 (5 bases). There are 14 residues in the CDR3. V was trimmed by 5 bases and J by 4 bases, leaving 14 bases between them. Germline V CDR1 and CDR2: LNHDA, SQIVND (reference sequence).

This clonotype was seen more than once but under ten times. This chain joins TRBV7-8 and TRBJ2-2; tentatively, D is TRBD2 (5 bases). This CDR3 spans 16 amino acids. Per the germline V gene, CDR1 is SGHVS and CDR2 is FQNEAQ. V was trimmed by 9 bases and J by 4 bases, leaving 21 bases between them. Here the CDR3 reads CASFEGPESGTGELFF. CDR3 bases: TGTGCCAGTTTCGAAGGGCCAGAAAGCGGCACCGGGGAGCTGTTTTTT.

Remarks on this clonotype: Germline and junction disagree at one end, which may indicate a read error. This chain uses TRBV11-2 with TRBJ1-2; the D gene is possibly TRBD1 (5 bases). This CDR3 comprises 11 residues. CDR1 SGHAT and CDR2 FQNNGV come from the germline V gene. The CDR3 reads CVSSPGEGYTF. Written as DNA, the CDR3 is TGTGTCAGCAGTCCGGGGGAGGGCTACACCTTC.

This clonotype was recorded many times. CDR3 nucleotide sequence: TGTGCCAGCAGCCCCCTCTTGAACACTGAAGCTTTCTTT. This encodes CASSPLLNTEAFF. The chain joins TRBV7-9 to TRBJ1-1; no clear D gene. The germline V gene has CDR1 SEHNR and CDR2 FQNEAQ (reference sequence). Trimming took off 5 bases at V and 0 bases at J, with 7 bases between the two ends. There are 13 residues in the CDR3.

This clonotype was seen at least ten times. The chain couples TRBV10-3 to TRBJ1-1; D is undetermined. The CDR3 has 15 residues. Germline V gene lookup returns CDR1 ENHRY and CDR2 SYGVKD. Trimming took off 2 bases at V and 1 base at J, with 11 bases between the two ends. CDR3: CAISEAGWRNTEAFF. CDR3 in DNA: TGTGCCATCAGTGAGGCCGGATGGAGGAACACTGAAGCTTTCTTT.

This clonotype was counted many times. V gene TRBV24-1 combines with J gene TRBJ1-2; maybe TRBD1 (5 bases). CDR1 and CDR2 from the germline V gene are KGHDR and SFDVKD. The CDR3 has 16 amino acids. Trimming cost V 2 bases and J 0 bases, with 12 bases left between them. Here the CDR3 reads CATSDSGGGANYGYTF. The CDR3 DNA reads as TGTGCCACCAGTGATTCGGGGGGGGGAGCTAACTATGGCTACACCTTC.

The chain recombines TRBV25-1 with TRBJ1-1; TRBD1 matches at 7 bases. There are 15 residues in the CDR3. The germline CDR1 and CDR2 sequences are MGHDK and SYGVNS. Trimming cost V 8 bases and J 1 base; bases outside gene matches: 10. The CDR3 DNA reads TGTGCCAGCTCACCACCGACAGGGACGAACACTGAAGCTTTCTTT. This encodes CASSPPTGTNTEAFF. The full variable domain, its missing parts supplied by reference TRBV25-1 and TRBJ1-1, is EADIYQTPRYLVIGTGKKITLECSQTMGHDKMYWYQQDPGMELHLIHYSYGVNSTEKGDLSSESTVSRIRTEHFPLTLESARPSHTSQYLCASSPPTGTNTEAFFGQGTRLTVV.

The chain uses TRBV5-6 and TRBJ1-2; D perhaps matches TRBD1 (5 bases). Looked up from germline, CDR1 is SGHDT and CDR2 is YYEEEE. Trimming pared 0 bases from V and 8 bases from J, leaving 17 bases between. CDR3 size: 15 residues. Here the CDR3 reads CASSLGWGVLVGYTF. CDR3 DNA: TGTGCCAGCAGCTTGGGCTGGGGGGTACTAGTAGGCTACACCTTC.

The chain combines TRBV6-1 with TRBJ1-2; D gene uncertain. V lost 5 bases and J lost 0, with 10 bases in between. This CDR3 is built from 14 residues. Looked up from germline, CDR1 is MNHNS and CDR2 is SASEGT. DNA of the CDR3: TGTGCCAGCAGTCCTATGTCTTCTAACTATGGCTACACCTTC. Protein product: CASSPMSSNYGYTF.

The chain employs TRBV10-3 and TRBJ1-2; no firm D call. With 3 bases removed from V and 8 bases from J, the gap between germline ends came to 22 bases. Germline V lookup: CDR1 ENHRY, CDR2 SYGVKD. This CDR3 has 16 amino acids. CDR3 sequence reads: CAISDPGRTSGKGYTF. Written as DNA, the CDR3 is TGTGCCATCAGTGACCCCGGGCGGACTAGCGGGAAGGGCTACACCTTC.

This clonotype was seen many times. This rearrangement joins TRBV20-1 to TRBJ2-7; D is possibly TRBD2 (5 bases). The CDR3 loop spans 11 amino acids. The V gene lost 3 bases and the J gene lost 6 bases, with 9 bases spanning the gap. CDR1 is DFQATT, CDR2 SNEGSKA, per germline (reference sequence). In DNA, the CDR3 is TGCAGTGCTAGTAGAGGGTTCGAGCAGTACTTC. This codes for CSASRGFEQYF.

As regards this clonotype: A read error may account for a junction end that differs from germline. This sequence joins TRBV7-9 and TRBJ2-7; a weak D match, TRBD2 (6 bases). This CDR3 region has 15 residues. Germline-derived CDR1 and CDR2 are SEHNR and FQNEAQ (reference sequence). Written as DNA, the CDR3 is TGTGCCAGCTCACCACGGGGGACGGCAACCTACGAGCGGTACTTC. It translates to CASSPRGTATYERYF. The variable domain in full, completed from reference TRBV7-9 and TRBJ2-7, reads DTGVSQNPRHKITKRGQNVTFRCDPISEHNRLYWYRQTLGQGPEFLTYFQNEAQLEKSRLLSDRFSAERPKGSFSTLEIQRTEQGDSAMYLCASSPRGTATYERYFGPGTRLTVT.

Of note for this clonotype: A much larger clone lies one base from this, so it may be a read error. This chain connects TRBV4-3 to TRBJ2-5, with 7 positions matching TRBD1. CDR1 is LGHNA, CDR2 YSLEER, per germline. This CDR3 is built from 15 residues. The CDR3 here is CASSQGDRHKEAQYF. CDR3 sequence (DNA): TGCGCCAGCAGCCAAGGGGACAGACACAAAGAGGCCCAGTACTTC.

The rearrangement uses TRBV29-1 and TRBJ2-3; D perhaps matches TRBD1 (5 bases). Trimming left V 6 bases short and J 6 bases short, with 16 bases between. In germline, CDR1 is SQVTM, CDR2 ANQGSEA. CDR3 length: 13 amino acids. CDR3 residues: CSVCGLPGDTQYF. CDR3 DNA: TGCAGCGTATGTGGTTTACCAGGGGATACGCAGTATTTT.

This clonotype occurred many times. The chain's CDR3 is CATSSRLNSYEQYF. In nucleotides, the CDR3 is TGTGCCACCAGCAGTCGACTGAACTCCTACGAGCAGTACTTC. V is TRBV15 and J is TRBJ2-7; unclear D gene. Germline CDR1 LNHNV, CDR2 YYDKDF (reference sequence). V was pared by 3 bases and J by 0 bases, with 9 bases between. The CDR3 contains 14 residues.

This clonotype was detected only a few times. CDR3 in DNA: TGTGCCACCAGTGCGCGGGGGCACACAGATACGCAGTATTTT. Protein sequence: CATSARGHTDTQYF. The V and J genes are TRBV24-1 and TRBJ2-3; tentative D call: TRBD2 (7 bases). Germline values: CDR1 KGHDR, CDR2 SFDVKD. The CDR3 sequence is 14 residues long. The V gene lost 5 bases and the J gene lost 2 bases, with 10 bases spanning the gap.

This clonotype was recorded a few times. The CDR3 here is CASSLVVAGGLNTGELFF. The CDR3, as DNA: TGTGCCAGCAGCCTTGTGGTAGCGGGAGGGCTGAACACCGGGGAGCTGTTTTTT. This chain joins TRBV7-2 and TRBJ2-2; 11 bases agree with TRBD2. Germline CDR1 and CDR2: SGHTA and FQGNSA. This CDR3 has 18 amino acids. Trimming at V came to 5 bases and at J to 1 base, leaving 9 bases not matched to a gene. The full variable domain, its missing parts supplied by reference TRBV7-2 and TRBJ2-2, is GAGVSQSPSNKVTEKGKDVELRCDPISGHTALYWYRQSLGQGLEFLIYFQGNSAPDKSGLPSDRFSAERTGGSVSTLTIQRTQQEDSAVYLCASSLVVAGGLNTGELFFGEGSRLTVL.

On this clonotype: It may be a read error: a sequence one base away is much more abundant. V gene TRBV7-9 combines with J gene TRBJ2-2; D possibly corresponds to TRBD1 (6 bases). The germline V gene has CDR1 SEHNR and CDR2 FQNEAQ (reference sequence). Trimming shortened V by 5 bases and J by 4 bases, and 17 bases separated the two germline ends. CDR3 length: 16 residues. For the CDR3, the DNA is TGTGCCAGCAGCCTTACACAGGGTGCACGCACCGGGGAGCTGTTTTTT. The encoded protein is CASSLTQGARTGELFF.